These 27 T cell receptor beta chains originate from one sample sequenced in a study of early T cells in non-severe SARS-CoV-2 infection. TCRdb re-called the 5' RACE reads with MiXCR, one entry per CDR3 protein. The sample yields about 48,000 distinct CDR3 sequences, approximately 8.1% seen once. The sequencing sample was made of whole blood. All receptors derive from an adult who was a healthcare worker with PCR-confirmed SARS-CoV-2 infection or an uninfected control (not recorded which).

This clonotype has a count of ten or more. This rearrangement joins TRBV24-1 to TRBJ2-4, with 7 bases that match TRBD2. Germline CDR1 is KGHDR and CDR2 is SFDVKD. This CDR3 has 14 residues. Losses at the gene ends were 8 bases for V and 4 bases for J; bases not matched to a gene: 7. CDR3 in DNA: TGTGCCACCACCCCCGGGACTACAAAAAACATTCAGTACTTC. It is translated as CATTPGTTKNIQYF.

The chain recombines TRBV6-6 with TRBJ2-7; D unclear. This CDR3 region has 15 residues. V was trimmed by 0 bases and J by 6 bases, leaving 15 bases between them. CDR1 MNHNY and CDR2 SVGAGI come from the germline V gene (reference sequence). The CDR3 loop is CASSYSGRFGAEQYF. The CDR3, as DNA: TGTGCCAGCAGTTACTCGGGCAGGTTCGGAGCCGAGCAGTACTTC.

This clonotype was found many times. The genes are TRBV20-1 and TRBJ2-1; D may correspond to TRBD1 or TRBD2 (5 bases each). This CDR3 is 13 amino acids long. In germline, CDR1 is DFQATT, CDR2 SNEGSKA (reference sequence). Trimming shortened V by 4 bases and J by 8 bases, and 15 bases separated the two germline ends. This CDR3 reads CSAMGVRGDEQFF. CDR3 coding DNA: TGCAGTGCTATGGGGGTAAGGGGCGATGAGCAGTTCTTC.

V and J are TRBV15 and TRBJ2-3; 10 bases fit TRBD1. With V trimmed by 2 bases and J by 5 bases, 4 bases remained unmatched. This CDR3 contains 15 residues. In germline, CDR1 is LNHNV, CDR2 YYDKDF (reference sequence). The CDR3 loop is CATSRPGQGRDTQYF. In nucleotides, the CDR3 is TGTGCCACCAGCAGACCGGGACAGGGGAGAGATACGCAGTATTTT.

The chain couples TRBV3-1 to TRBJ2-2; D perhaps matches TRBD1 (5 bases). V was pared by 2 bases and J by 0 bases, with 7 bases between. Per germline, CDR1 LGHDT and CDR2 YNNKEL (reference sequence). This CDR3 comprises 15 residues. The CDR3: CASSQRTSNTGELFF. The CDR3 bases are TGTGCCAGCAGCCAACGGACATCGAACACCGGGGAGCTGTTTTTT. The entire variable domain, with the rest obtained from reference TRBV3-1 and TRBJ2-2, is as follows: DTAVSQTPKYLVTQMGNDKSIKCEQNLGHDTMYWYKQDSKKFLKIMFSYNNKELIINETVPNRFSPKSPDKAHLNLHINSLELGDSAVYFCASSQRTSNTGELFFGEGSRLTVL.

This clonotype was observed a few times. V gene TRBV20-1 combines with J gene TRBJ2-7, with 8 bases identical to TRBD2. This CDR3 is 15 amino acids long. Germline loops: CDR1 DFQATT, CDR2 SNEGSKA (reference sequence). V shed 3 bases and J 4 bases; nucleotides not matched to a gene: 11. CDR3 residues: CSASPGGGLDYEQYF. CDR3 coding DNA: TGCAGTGCTAGCCCCGGGGGGGGCCTAGATTACGAGCAGTACTTC.

The gene calls are TRBV20-1 and TRBJ2-5, with 8 bases aligning to TRBD2. CDR1 is DFQATT, CDR2 SNEGSKA, per germline (reference sequence). V dropped 3 bases and J dropped 2; count of bases not matched to a gene: 2. This CDR3 comprises 13 residues. The CDR3 sequence is CSASGGGQETQYF. For the CDR3, the DNA is TGCAGTGCTAGTGGCGGGGGGCAAGAGACCCAGTACTTC.

V is TRBV29-1 and J is TRBJ1-1; 11 positions match TRBD1. Germline trimming cut 7 bases from V and 4 bases from J; bases unmatched to any gene: 2. The CDR3 is 12 residues long. Per the germline V gene, CDR1 is SQVTM and CDR2 is ANQGSEA. The CDR3: CSGTGGVTEAFF. CDR3 sequence (DNA): TGCAGCGGGACAGGGGGCGTCACTGAAGCTTTCTTT.

In this sample, this clonotype turned up many times. This sequence joins TRBV27 and TRBJ2-3; D remains unclear. V lost 2 bases, J lost 1 base, and 4 bases lay in between. The CDR3 is made up of 13 amino acids. CDR1 is MNHEY and CDR2 is SMNVEV in the germline V gene (reference sequence). This CDR3 is CASSLLGTDTQYF. The CDR3 DNA is TGTGCCAGCAGTTTACTAGGCACAGATACGCAGTATTTT.

The DNA of the CDR3 is TGTGCCAGCAGAACCACGGGGGGCACAGATACGCAGTATTTT. Protein product: CASRTTGGTDTQYF. The V gene is TRBV6-1, the J gene TRBJ2-3, with D tentatively TRBD2 (6 bases). This CDR3 is built from 14 residues. Germline loops: CDR1 MNHNS, CDR2 SASEGT. Trimming left V 6 bases short and J 1 base short, with 11 bases between.

This chain connects TRBV2 to TRBJ2-7; D is unresolved. The CDR3 consists of 11 residues. The V and J ends lost 5 bases and 6 bases respectively, with 8 bases between them. Per the germline V gene, CDR1 is SNHLY and CDR2 is FYNNEI. The CDR3 region has the DNA TGTGCCAGCAGTTCGTCGGTCGAGCAGTACTTC. It translates to CASSSSVEQYF. The entire variable domain, with the rest obtained from reference TRBV2 and TRBJ2-7, is as follows: EPEVTQTPSHQVTQMGQEVILRCVPISNHLYFYWYRQILGQKVEFLVSFYNNEISEKSEIFDDQFSVERPDGSNFTLKIRSTKLEDSAMYFCASSSSVEQYFGPGTRLTVT.

The V and J genes are TRBV5-1 and TRBJ2-1; 9 positions match TRBD2. The CDR3 is made up of 18 amino acids. J was trimmed by 2 bases and V by 0 bases; bases with no gene match: 9. CDR1 SGHRS and CDR2 YFSETQ come from the germline V gene. CDR3 loop: CASSLASAGGLTYNEQFF. DNA of the CDR3: TGCGCCAGCAGCTTGGCCTCAGCGGGGGGCCTTACCTACAATGAGCAGTTCTTC. Full variable domain (remainder filled in from reference TRBV5-1 and TRBJ2-1): KAGVTQTPRYLIKTRGQQVTLSCSPISGHRSVSWYQQTPGQGLQFLFEYFSETQRNKGNFPGRFSGRQFSNSRSEMNVSTLELGDSALYLCASSLASAGGLTYNEQFFGPGTRLTVL.

The gene calls are TRBV9 and TRBJ1-6, with D perhaps TRBD1 (5 bases). This CDR3 spans 16 amino acids. CDR1 SGDLS and CDR2 YYNGEE come from the germline V gene. V gave up 5 bases and J gave up 5 bases, with 17 bases separating them. The CDR3 bases are TGTGCCAGCAGTGCCTTTCAGGGTCCGAATAATTCACCCCTCCACTTT. It encodes CASSAFQGPNNSPLHF.

This clonotype has at least ten counts. This sequence joins TRBV10-3 and TRBJ1-1; the match to TRBD1 covers 9 bases. The germline gives CDR1 ENHRY, CDR2 SYGVKD. V was clipped by 0 bases and J by 0 bases; unmatched bases: 2. The length of the CDR3 is 16 residues. CDR3 coding DNA: TGTGCCATCAGTGAGTCACAGGGGGCCATGAACACTGAAGCTTTCTTT. Amino acid sequence: CAISESQGAMNTEAFF.

In its sample, this clonotype was seen many times. The V call is TRBV11-2, the J call TRBJ1-6, with a tentative D call TRBD1 (5 bases). The germline V gene encodes CDR1 SGHAT and CDR2 FQNNGV. The CDR3 runs to 16 residues. V was trimmed by 1 base and J by 4 bases, leaving 11 bases between them. The CDR3 coding sequence is TGTGCCAGCAGCTTAGTGGGGCAGGGATATAATTCACCCCTCCACTTT. Its protein is CASSLVGQGYNSPLHF. Combining the CDR3 with reference TRBV11-2 and TRBJ1-6 gives the whole variable domain EAGVAQSPRYKIIEKRQSVAFWCNPISGHATLYWYQQILGQGPKLLIQFQNNGVVDDSQLPKDRFSAERLKGVDSTLKIQPAKLEDSAVYLCASSLVGQGYNSPLHFGNGTRLTVT.

In its sample, this clonotype was seen a few times. The rearrangement links TRBV29-1 to TRBJ1-2; D unclear. Trimming shortened V by 3 bases and J by 8 bases, and 16 bases separated the two germline ends. The germline V gene has CDR1 SQVTM and CDR2 ANQGSEA. The CDR3 has 13 amino acids. The CDR3 DNA follows: TGCAGCGTTGACCTGGAAGCCTCGATGGGCTACACCTTC. Protein: CSVDLEASMGYTF.

This chain joins TRBV27 and TRBJ2-5; possible D gene TRBD1, 6 bases. Trimming left V 6 bases short and J 0 bases short, with 11 bases between. The CDR3 loop spans 14 amino acids. The germline V gene has CDR1 MNHEY and CDR2 SMNVEV (reference sequence). The CDR3 bases are TGTGCCAGCAGAGAAAGGACAGACCAAGAGACCCAGTACTTC. Its protein product is CASRERTDQETQYF.

The genes are TRBV5-1 and TRBJ2-7, with D possibly TRBD2 on 6 matching bases. This CDR3 has 14 amino acids. V was shortened by 1 base and J by 1 base, with 9 bases between the two germline ends. CDR1 and CDR2 from the germline V gene are SGHRS and YFSETQ. The CDR3 nucleotides are TGCGCCAGCAGCTTGTCGGGAGCTTCCTACGAGCAGTACTTC. Its protein product is CASSLSGASYEQYF.

The sample holds many counts of this clonotype. The V and J genes are TRBV2 and TRBJ1-2; D may be TRBD1 (6 bases). Germline V gene data show CDR1 as SNHLY and CDR2 as FYNNEI. The V gene lost 1 base and the J gene lost 3 bases, with 9 bases spanning the gap. CDR3 size: 14 residues. Written as DNA, the CDR3 is TGTGCCAGCAGTGAAGGGGGGGCGGACTATGGCTACACCTTC. This encodes CASSEGGADYGYTF.

This clonotype was recorded a few times. This rearrangement joins TRBV24-1 to TRBJ2-1; 8 bases align to TRBD2. Germline V gene sequence: CDR1 KGHDR, CDR2 SFDVKD. V lost 7 bases, J lost 2 bases, and 6 bases stayed unmatched. CDR3 size: 15 residues. CDR3 nucleotide sequence: TGTGCCACCAGCCCGGGACTAGGAACCTACAATGAGCAGTTCTTC. It codes for CATSPGLGTYNEQFF.

This clonotype has more than one count but fewer than ten. The rearrangement uses TRBV25-1 and TRBJ2-7; 8 nucleotides align to TRBD1. V lost 3 bases, J lost 3 bases, and 4 bases stayed unmatched. The germline V gene encodes CDR1 MGHDK and CDR2 SYGVNS. The CDR3 sequence is 14 residues long. Here the CDR3 reads CASSESRGLYEQYF. In nucleotides, the CDR3 is TGTGCCAGCAGTGAGTCCAGGGGGCTCTACGAGCAGTACTTC.

The V gene is TRBV18, the J gene TRBJ1-1, with D perhaps TRBD1 (6 bases). Trimming took 2 bases from V and 6 from J, leaving 10 bases between them. The CDR3 spans 13 residues. Germline V gene lookup returns CDR1 KGHSH and CDR2 LQKENI. The DNA for the CDR3 is TGTGCCAGCTCACCATTAAAGGGGGCTGAAGCTTTCTTT. It yields the protein CASSPLKGAEAFF.

This chain joins TRBV7-2 and TRBJ2-1; 8 nucleotides align to TRBD1. Per the germline V gene, CDR1 is SGHTA and CDR2 is FQGNSA. This CDR3 region has 15 residues. V trimming: 4 bases; J trimming: 0 bases; junction bases outside the gene matches: 2. Here the CDR3 DNA reads TGTGCCAGCAGCTACACAGGGGGCTCCTACAATGAGCAGTTCTTC. Amino acid sequence: CASSYTGGSYNEQFF.

This clonotype was seen ten or more times. The gene calls are TRBV29-1 and TRBJ2-7; TRBD1 matches at 9 bases. V lost 1 base, J lost 6 bases, and 7 bases stayed unmatched. The CDR3 spans 14 residues. CDR1 and CDR2 from the germline V gene are SQVTM and ANQGSEA. This CDR3 reads CSVEGWGQGSEQYF. In nucleotides, the CDR3 is TGCAGCGTTGAAGGGTGGGGACAGGGTTCCGAGCAGTACTTC.

This clonotype was counted ten times or more. The rearrangement links TRBV9 to TRBJ2-3; tentatively, D is TRBD1 (6 bases). The CDR3 runs to 13 residues. The germline V gene encodes CDR1 SGDLS and CDR2 YYNGEE. Trimming removed 0 bases at V and 6 bases at J, with 8 bases between. CDR3 coding DNA: TGTGCCAGCAGCGTAGAGGGGGTGGATACGCAGTATTTT. This sequence encodes CASSVEGVDTQYF. Based on the CDR3 plus reference TRBV9 and TRBJ2-3, the full variable domain is DSGVTQTPKHLITATGQRVTLRCSPRSGDLSVYWYQQSLDQGLQFLIQYYNGEERAKGNILERFSAQQFPDLHSELNLSSLELGDSALYFCASSVEGVDTQYFGPGTRLTVL.

This clonotype appeared many times. The chain employs TRBV5-6 and TRBJ1-3; 8 nucleotides match TRBD1. V was clipped by 5 bases and J by 4 bases; unmatched bases: 5. Germline-derived CDR1 and CDR2 are SGHDT and YYEEEE. The CDR3 extends over 14 amino acids. CDR3 region: CASRSTGVGNTIYF. CDR3 bases: TGTGCCAGCAGGTCGACAGGGGTCGGAAACACCATATATTTT.

This clonotype was seen repeatedly, ten times or more. The V call is TRBV2, the J call TRBJ2-7; no clear D. V lost 3 bases and J 1 base, leaving 4 bases between the germline ends. The CDR3 contains 12 residues. CDR1 is SNHLY and CDR2 is FYNNEI in the germline V gene. CDR3 nucleotide sequence: TGTGCCAGCAGTGAGGAGTCCTACGAGCAGTACTTC. It translates to CASSEESYEQYF.